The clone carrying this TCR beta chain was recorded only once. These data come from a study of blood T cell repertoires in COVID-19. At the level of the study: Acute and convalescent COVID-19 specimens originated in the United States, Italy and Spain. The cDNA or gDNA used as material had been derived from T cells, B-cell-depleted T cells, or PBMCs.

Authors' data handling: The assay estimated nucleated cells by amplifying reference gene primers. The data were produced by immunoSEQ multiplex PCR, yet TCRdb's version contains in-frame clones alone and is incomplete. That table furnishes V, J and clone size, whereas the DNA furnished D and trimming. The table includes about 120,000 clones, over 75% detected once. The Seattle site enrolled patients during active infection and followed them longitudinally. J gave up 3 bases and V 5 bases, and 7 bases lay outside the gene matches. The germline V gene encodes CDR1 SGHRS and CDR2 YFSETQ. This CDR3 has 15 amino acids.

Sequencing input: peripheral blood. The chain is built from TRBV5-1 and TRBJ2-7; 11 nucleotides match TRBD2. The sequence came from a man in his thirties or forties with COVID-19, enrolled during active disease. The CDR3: CASSSAGTSGYEQYF. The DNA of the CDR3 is TGCGCCAGCAGTTCGGCCGGGACTAGCGGCTACGAGCAGTACTTC.